Each of the 8 T cell receptor beta chains below was sequenced from the same sample in a study of cytomegalovirus exposure and HLA in healthy donors. It was with 60 Vbeta and 13 Jbeta primers that the PCR ran. Sequencing was performed with immunoSEQ multiplex PCR; in TCRdb, only in-frame clones are kept and a portion is missing. The table shows 150,000 to 200,000 clones, with less than 85% occurring only once. The sequenced material came from PBMCs. Receptors originate from a man aged 18 to 29 in good health and CMV-seronegative.

The V gene is TRBV13, the J gene TRBJ2-1; 13 nucleotides line up with TRBD2. The ends lost 4 bases at V and 9 bases at J; junction bases unmatched: 12. CDR1 and CDR2 from the germline V gene are PRHDT and FYEKMQ (reference sequence). The CDR3 consists of 17 residues. In nucleotides, the CDR3 is TGTGCCAGCAGCTGGGGGCTGAGACTAGCGGGAGGACCTGAGCAGTTCTTC. It translates to CASSWGLRLAGGPEQFF. Full variable domain (outside the CDR3, taken from reference TRBV13 and TRBJ2-1): AAGVIQSPRHLIKEKRETATLKCYPIPRHDTVYWYQQGPGQDPQFLISFYEKMQSDKGSIPDRFSAQQFSDYHSELNMSSLELGDSALYFCASSWGLRLAGGPEQFFGPGTRLTVL.

This clone has more than one count but fewer than ten. The rearrangement uses TRBV6-5 and TRBJ1-2; possibly TRBD1 for D (6 bases). CDR1 is MNHEY, CDR2 SVGAGI, per germline. Trimming took off 0 bases at V and 1 base at J, with 6 bases between the two ends. The CDR3 extends over 14 amino acids. DNA of the CDR3: TGTGCCAGCAGTTACTCCAGGGGTAACTATGGCTACACCTTC. Protein sequence: CASSYSRGNYGYTF.

This clone was recorded a few times. The chain joins TRBV4-2 to TRBJ2-2; TRBD2 agrees at 15 bases. Germline V gene sequence: CDR1 LGHNA, CDR2 YNFKEQ. Trimming removed 0 bases from V and 1 base from J; junction bases left unmatched: 6. CDR3 length: 20 amino acids. CDR3 sequence reads: CASSQDRGLAGGMNTGELFF. The CDR3 region has the DNA TGTGCCAGCAGCCAAGATCGAGGACTAGCGGGGGGGATGAACACCGGGGAGCTGTTTTTT.

This clone showed up just a few times. V gene TRBV11-1 combines with J gene TRBJ1-1, with D possibly TRBD1 on 6 matching bases. The V gene's germline CDR1 is SGHAT and CDR2 FQDESV (reference sequence). V lost 6 bases, J lost 6 bases, and 14 bases lay in between. The CDR3 is made up of 13 amino acids. The CDR3 sequence is CASSPGQGSEAFF. CDR3 coding DNA: TGTGCCAGCAGTCCGGGACAAGGGTCTGAAGCTTTCTTT. The full variable domain, rest sourced from reference TRBV11-1 and TRBJ1-1, is EAEVAQSPRYKITEKSQAVAFWCDPISGHATLYWYRQILGQGPELLVQFQDESVVDDSQLPKDRFSAERLKGVDSTLKIQPAELGDSAMYLCASSPGQGSEAFFGQGTRLTVV.

The V gene is TRBV9, the J gene TRBJ2-3, with D possibly being TRBD2 (5 bases). Deletions cut 3 bases from V and 10 bases from J, with 15 bases between. This CDR3 is 13 amino acids long. Looked up from germline, CDR1 is SGDLS and CDR2 is YYNGEE. In DNA, the CDR3 is TGTGCCAGCAGCGATGGAGGATTTGGTGCGCAGTATTTT. It encodes CASSDGGFGAQYF.

The chain carries TRBV6-1 and TRBJ1-4; D unresolved. The germline V and J ends were trimmed by 7 bases and 7 bases, with 16 bases remaining between them. Germline V gene lookup returns CDR1 MNHNS and CDR2 SASEGT. The CDR3 sequence is 14 residues long. As DNA, the CDR3 is TGTGCCAGCATTCCCGATAGAGGAAGTGAAAAACTGTTTTTT. Amino acid sequence: CASIPDRGSEKLFF.

This rearrangement joins TRBV27 to TRBJ1-1; 10 bases are shared with TRBD1. Unmatched junction bases numbered 6, after V lost 7 bases and J lost 1 base. The CDR3 has 15 residues. Per germline, CDR1 MNHEY and CDR2 SMNVEV (reference sequence). CDR3 amino acids: CASNTGTGANTEAFF. The CDR3 nucleotides read TGTGCCAGCAACACCGGGACAGGGGCGAACACTGAAGCTTTCTTT.

This chain joins TRBV6-5 and TRBJ2-7, with D perhaps TRBD1 (6 bases). Between the trimmed V and J ends, which lost 4 bases and 0 bases, there was a span of 10 bases. This CDR3 contains 14 residues. The V gene's germline CDR1 is MNHEY and CDR2 SVGAGI. As DNA, the CDR3 is TGTGCCAGCAGTTTCCGGGACAACTCCTACGAGCAGTACTTC. Its protein is CASSFRDNSYEQYF.